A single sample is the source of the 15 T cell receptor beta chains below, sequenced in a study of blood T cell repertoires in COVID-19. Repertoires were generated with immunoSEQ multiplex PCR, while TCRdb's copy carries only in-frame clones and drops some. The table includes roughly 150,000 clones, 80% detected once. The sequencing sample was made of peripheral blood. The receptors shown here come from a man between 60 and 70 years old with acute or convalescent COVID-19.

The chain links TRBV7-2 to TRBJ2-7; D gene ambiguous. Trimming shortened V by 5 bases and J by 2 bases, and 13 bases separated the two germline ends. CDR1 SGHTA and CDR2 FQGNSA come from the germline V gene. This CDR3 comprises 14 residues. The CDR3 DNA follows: TGTGCCAGCAGCCCGGGTAGGCCCCCCTACGAGCAGTACTTC. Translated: CASSPGRPPYEQYF. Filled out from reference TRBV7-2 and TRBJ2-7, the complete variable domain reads GAGVSQSPSNKVTEKGKDVELRCDPISGHTALYWYRQSLGQGLEFLIYFQGNSAPDKSGLPSDRFSAERTGGSVSTLTIQRTQQEDSAVYLCASSPGRPPYEQYFGPGTRLTVT.

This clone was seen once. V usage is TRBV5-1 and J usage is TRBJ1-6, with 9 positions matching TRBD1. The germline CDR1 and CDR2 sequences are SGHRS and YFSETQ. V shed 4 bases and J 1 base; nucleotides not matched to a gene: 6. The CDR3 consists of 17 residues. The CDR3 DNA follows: TGCGCCAGCAGCCGCACAGGGGGCAGGTCCTATAATTCACCCCTCCACTTT. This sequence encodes CASSRTGGRSYNSPLHF.

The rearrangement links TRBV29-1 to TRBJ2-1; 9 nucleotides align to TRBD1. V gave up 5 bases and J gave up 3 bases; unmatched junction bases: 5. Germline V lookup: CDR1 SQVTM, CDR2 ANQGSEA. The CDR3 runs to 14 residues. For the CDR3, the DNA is TGCAGCGTTATGGACAGGGGATTCTACAATGAGCAGTTCTTC. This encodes CSVMDRGFYNEQFF.

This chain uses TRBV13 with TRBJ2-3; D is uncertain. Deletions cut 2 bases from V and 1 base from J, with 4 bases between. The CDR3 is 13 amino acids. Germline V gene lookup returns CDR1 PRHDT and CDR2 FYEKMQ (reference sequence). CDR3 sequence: CASSLPGTDTQYF. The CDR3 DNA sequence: TGTGCCAGCAGCTTACCCGGCACAGATACGCAGTATTTT. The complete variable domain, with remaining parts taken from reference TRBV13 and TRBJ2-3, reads AAGVIQSPRHLIKEKRETATLKCYPIPRHDTVYWYQQGPGQDPQFLISFYEKMQSDKGSIPDRFSAQQFSDYHSELNMSSLELGDSALYFCASSLPGTDTQYFGPGTRLTVL.

CDR3 nucleotides: TGTGCCAGCAGCCAAGGGGGGACTACGAACACCGGGGAGCTGTTTTTT. Protein: CASSQGGTTNTGELFF. The rearrangement links TRBV4-2 to TRBJ2-2, with 7 positions matching TRBD2. Germline lookup yields CDR1 LGHNA and CDR2 YNFKEQ. The CDR3 is 16 residues long. Germline trimming cut 1 base from V and 0 bases from J; bases unmatched to any gene: 2.

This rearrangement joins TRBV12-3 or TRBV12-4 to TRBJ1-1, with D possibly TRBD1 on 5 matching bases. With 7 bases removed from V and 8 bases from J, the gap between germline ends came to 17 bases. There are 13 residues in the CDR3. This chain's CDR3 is CASIQGFFGEAFF. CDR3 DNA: TGTGCCAGCATCCAGGGCTTTTTTGGGGAAGCTTTCTTT.

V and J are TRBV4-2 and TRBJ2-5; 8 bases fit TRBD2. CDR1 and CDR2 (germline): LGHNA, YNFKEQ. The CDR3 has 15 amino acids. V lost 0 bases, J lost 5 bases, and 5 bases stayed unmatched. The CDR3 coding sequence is TGTGCCAGCAGCCAAGAGGGACTAGATACGGAGACCCAGTACTTC. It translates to CASSQEGLDTETQYF.

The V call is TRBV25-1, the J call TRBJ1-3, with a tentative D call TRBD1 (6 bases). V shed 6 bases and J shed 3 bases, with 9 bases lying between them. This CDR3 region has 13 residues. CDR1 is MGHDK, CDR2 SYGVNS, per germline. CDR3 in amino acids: CASSRGYGNTIYF. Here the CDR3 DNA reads TGTGCCAGCAGCAGGGGATATGGAAACACCATATATTTT.

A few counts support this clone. CDR3 nucleotides: TGTGCCAGCAGTTCCCATCAGGGCTCTGGAAACACCATATATTTT. Protein sequence: CASSSHQGSGNTIYF. This chain links TRBV7-2 with TRBJ1-3; tentatively, D is TRBD1 (5 bases). Per germline, CDR1 SGHTA and CDR2 FQGNSA. This CDR3 is built from 15 residues. V was pared by 6 bases and J by 0 bases, with 12 bases between.

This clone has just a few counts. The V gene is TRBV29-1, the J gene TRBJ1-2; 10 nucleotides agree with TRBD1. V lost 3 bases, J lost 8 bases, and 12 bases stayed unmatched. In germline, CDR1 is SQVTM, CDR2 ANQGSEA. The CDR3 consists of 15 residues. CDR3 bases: TGCAGCGTTGACGCCCCGGGACAGGGGTCCCTCGGCTACACCTTC. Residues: CSVDAPGQGSLGYTF.

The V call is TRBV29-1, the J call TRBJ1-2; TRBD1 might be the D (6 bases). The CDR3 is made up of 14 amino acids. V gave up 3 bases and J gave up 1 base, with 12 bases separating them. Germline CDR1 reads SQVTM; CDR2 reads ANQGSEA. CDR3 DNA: TGCAGCGTTGAGACAGGATTCGTTAACTATGGCTACACCTTC. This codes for CSVETGFVNYGYTF.

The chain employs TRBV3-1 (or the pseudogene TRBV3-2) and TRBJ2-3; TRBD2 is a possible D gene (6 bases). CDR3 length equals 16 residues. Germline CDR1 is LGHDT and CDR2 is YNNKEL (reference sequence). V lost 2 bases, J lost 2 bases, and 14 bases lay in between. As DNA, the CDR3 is TGTGCCAGCAGCCAAACCTCGACTAGGAACACAGATACGCAGTATTTT. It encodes CASSQTSTRNTDTQYF.

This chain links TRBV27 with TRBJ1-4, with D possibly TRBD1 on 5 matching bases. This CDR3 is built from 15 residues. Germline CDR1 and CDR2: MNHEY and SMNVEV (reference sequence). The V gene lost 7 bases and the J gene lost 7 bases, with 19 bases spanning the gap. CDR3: CASKWVAGAGEKLFF. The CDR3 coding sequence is TGTGCCAGCAAATGGGTTGCTGGGGCAGGTGAAAAACTGTTTTTT. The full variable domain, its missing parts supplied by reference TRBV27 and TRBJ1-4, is EAQVTQNPRYLITVTGKKLTVTCSQNMNHEYMSWYRQDPGLGLRQIYYSMNVEVTDKGDVPEGYKVSRKEKRNFPLILESPSPNQTSLYFCASKWVAGAGEKLFFGSGTQLSVL.

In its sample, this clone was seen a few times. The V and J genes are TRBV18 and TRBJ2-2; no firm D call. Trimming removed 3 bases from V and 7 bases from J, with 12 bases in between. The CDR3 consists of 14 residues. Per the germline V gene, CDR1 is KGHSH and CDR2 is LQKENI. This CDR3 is CASSPPTAVGELFF. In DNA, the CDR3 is TGTGCCAGCTCACCTCCAACTGCGGTCGGGGAGCTGTTTTTT.

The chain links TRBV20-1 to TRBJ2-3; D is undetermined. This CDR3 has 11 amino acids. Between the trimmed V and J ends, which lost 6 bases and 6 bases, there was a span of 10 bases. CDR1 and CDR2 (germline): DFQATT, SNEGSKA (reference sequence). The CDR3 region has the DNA TGCAGTGCGGCCGAAGTTGATACGCAGTATTTT. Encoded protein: CSAAEVDTQYF.